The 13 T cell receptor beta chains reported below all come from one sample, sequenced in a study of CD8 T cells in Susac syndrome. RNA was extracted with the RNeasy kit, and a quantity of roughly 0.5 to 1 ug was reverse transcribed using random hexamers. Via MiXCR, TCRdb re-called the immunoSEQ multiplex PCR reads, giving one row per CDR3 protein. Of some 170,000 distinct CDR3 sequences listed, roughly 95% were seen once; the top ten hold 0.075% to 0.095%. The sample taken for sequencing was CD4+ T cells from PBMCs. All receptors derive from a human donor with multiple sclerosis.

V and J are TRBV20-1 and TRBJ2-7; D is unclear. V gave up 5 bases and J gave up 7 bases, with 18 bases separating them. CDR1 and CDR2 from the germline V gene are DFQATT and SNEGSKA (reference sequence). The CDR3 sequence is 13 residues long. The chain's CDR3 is CSAAPTPRVEQYF. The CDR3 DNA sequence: TGCAGTGCTGCCCCCACCCCTCGGGTGGAGCAGTACTTC.

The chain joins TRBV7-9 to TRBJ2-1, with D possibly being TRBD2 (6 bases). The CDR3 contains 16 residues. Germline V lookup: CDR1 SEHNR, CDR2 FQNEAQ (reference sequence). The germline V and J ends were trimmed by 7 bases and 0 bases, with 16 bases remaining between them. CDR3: CASIKTGGSSYNEQFF. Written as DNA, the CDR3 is TGTGCCAGCATCAAAACCGGAGGGAGCTCCTACAATGAGCAGTTCTTC.

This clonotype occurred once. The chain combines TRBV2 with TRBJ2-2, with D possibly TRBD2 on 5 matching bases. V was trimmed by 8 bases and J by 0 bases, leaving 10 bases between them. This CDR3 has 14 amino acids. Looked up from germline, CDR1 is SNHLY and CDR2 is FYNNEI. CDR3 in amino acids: CASGELANTGELFF. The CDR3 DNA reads TGTGCCAGCGGAGAACTAGCGAACACCGGGGAGCTGTTTTTT.

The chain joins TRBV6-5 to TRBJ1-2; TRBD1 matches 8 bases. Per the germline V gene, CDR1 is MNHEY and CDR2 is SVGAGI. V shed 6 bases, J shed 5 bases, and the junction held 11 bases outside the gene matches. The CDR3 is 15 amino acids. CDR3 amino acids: CASRSAGQVLYGYTF. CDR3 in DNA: TGTGCCAGCAGGTCCGCGGGACAGGTTCTATATGGCTACACCTTC.

The CDR3 DNA follows: TGTGCCAGCAGCTTCCAAGGACAGGGGCTTGACACCGGGGAGCTGTTTTTT. Amino acid sequence: CASSFQGQGLDTGELFF. The V gene is TRBV7-2, the J gene TRBJ2-2, with 9 bases that match TRBD1. CDR3 length equals 17 residues. V shed 3 bases, J shed 3 bases, and the junction held 8 bases outside the gene matches. From germline, CDR1 is SGHTA and CDR2 FQGNSA.

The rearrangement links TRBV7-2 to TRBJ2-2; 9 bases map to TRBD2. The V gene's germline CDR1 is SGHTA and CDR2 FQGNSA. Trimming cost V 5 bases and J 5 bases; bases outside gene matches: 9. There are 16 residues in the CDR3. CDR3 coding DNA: TGTGCCAGCAGCCTAGGGATGCTAGCGGGGACCGGGGAGCTGTTTTTT. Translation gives CASSLGMLAGTGELFF. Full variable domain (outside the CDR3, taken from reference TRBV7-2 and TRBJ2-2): GAGVSQSPSNKVTEKGKDVELRCDPISGHTALYWYRQSLGQGLEFLIYFQGNSAPDKSGLPSDRFSAERTGGSVSTLTIQRTQQEDSAVYLCASSLGMLAGTGELFFGEGSRLTVL.

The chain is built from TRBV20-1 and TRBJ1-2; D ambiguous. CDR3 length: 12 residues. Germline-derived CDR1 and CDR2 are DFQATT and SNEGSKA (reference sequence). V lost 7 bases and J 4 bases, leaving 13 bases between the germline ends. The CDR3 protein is CSVVADTYGYTF. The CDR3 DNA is TGCAGTGTAGTGGCCGACACCTATGGCTACACCTTC.

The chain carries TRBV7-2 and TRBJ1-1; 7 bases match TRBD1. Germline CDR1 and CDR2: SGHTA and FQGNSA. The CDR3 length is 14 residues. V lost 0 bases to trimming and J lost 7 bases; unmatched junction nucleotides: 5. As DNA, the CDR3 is TGTGCCAGCAGCTTAGCGGGGTCAGGGGGTGAAGCTTTCTTT. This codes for CASSLAGSGGEAFF. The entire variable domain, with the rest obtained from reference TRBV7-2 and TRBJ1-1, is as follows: GAGVSQSPSNKVTEKGKDVELRCDPISGHTALYWYRQSLGQGLEFLIYFQGNSAPDKSGLPSDRFSAERTGGSVSTLTIQRTQQEDSAVYLCASSLAGSGGEAFFGQGTRLTVV.

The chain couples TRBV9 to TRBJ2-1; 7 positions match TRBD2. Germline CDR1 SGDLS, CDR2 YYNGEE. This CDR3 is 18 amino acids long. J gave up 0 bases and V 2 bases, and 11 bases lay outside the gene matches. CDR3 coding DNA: TGTGCCAGCAGCGTTAGCCCGATAGCGGGCTCCTCCTACAATGAGCAGTTCTTC. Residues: CASSVSPIAGSSYNEQFF.

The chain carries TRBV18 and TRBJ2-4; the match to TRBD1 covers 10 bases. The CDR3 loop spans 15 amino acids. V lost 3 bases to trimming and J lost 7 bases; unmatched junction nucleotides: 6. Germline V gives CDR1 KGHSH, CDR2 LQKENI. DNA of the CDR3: TGTGCCAGCTCACCGGCGGGGACAGGGGCGAACATTCAGTACTTC. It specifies CASSPAGTGANIQYF.

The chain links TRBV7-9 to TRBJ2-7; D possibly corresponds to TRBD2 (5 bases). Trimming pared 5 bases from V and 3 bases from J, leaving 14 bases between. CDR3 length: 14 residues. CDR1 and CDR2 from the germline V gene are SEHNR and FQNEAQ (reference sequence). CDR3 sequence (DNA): TGTGCCAGCAGCCCCTCTCCCGGGGACTACGAGCAGTACTTC. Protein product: CASSPSPGDYEQYF.

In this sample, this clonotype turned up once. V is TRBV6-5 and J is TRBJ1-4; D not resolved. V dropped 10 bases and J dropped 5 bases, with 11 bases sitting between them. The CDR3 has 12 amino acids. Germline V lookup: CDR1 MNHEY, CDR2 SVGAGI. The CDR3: CATGRFNEKLFF. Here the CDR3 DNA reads TGTGCCACCGGACGGTTCAATGAAAAACTGTTTTTT.

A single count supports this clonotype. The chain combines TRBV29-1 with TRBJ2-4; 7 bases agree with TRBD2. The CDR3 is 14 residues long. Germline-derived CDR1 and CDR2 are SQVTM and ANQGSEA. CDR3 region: CSGRAGLGQNIQYF. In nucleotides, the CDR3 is TGCAGTGGGAGGGCAGGTCTTGGTCAAAACATTCAGTACTTC.